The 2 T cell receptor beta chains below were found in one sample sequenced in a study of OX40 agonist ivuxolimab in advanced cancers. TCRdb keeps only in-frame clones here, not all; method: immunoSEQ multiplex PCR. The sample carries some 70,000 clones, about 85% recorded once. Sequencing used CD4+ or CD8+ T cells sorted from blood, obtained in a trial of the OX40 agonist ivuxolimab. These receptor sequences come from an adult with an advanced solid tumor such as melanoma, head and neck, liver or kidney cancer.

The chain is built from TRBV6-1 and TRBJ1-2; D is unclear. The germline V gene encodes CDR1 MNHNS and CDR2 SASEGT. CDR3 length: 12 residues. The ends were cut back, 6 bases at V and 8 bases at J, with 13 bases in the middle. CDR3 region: CASRSVAGGYTF. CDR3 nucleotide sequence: TGTGCCAGCAGATCCGTGGCGGGAGGCTACACCTTC.

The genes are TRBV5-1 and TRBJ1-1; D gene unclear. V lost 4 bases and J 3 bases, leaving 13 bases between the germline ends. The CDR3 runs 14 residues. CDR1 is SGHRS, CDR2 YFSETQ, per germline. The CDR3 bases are TGCGCCAGCAGCCGAAACGCAGGTTACACTGAAGCTTTCTTT. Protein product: CASSRNAGYTEAFF.